This record looks at one TCR beta chain sequence and its context. Its antigen has not been determined. Germline is not matched at one junction end, which may reflect a read error. The germline V gene supplies CDR1 SGHDN and CDR2 FVKESK. Counted from cysteine to phenylalanine, this CDR3 has 15 amino acids. The read is trimmed to its CDR3 DNA, 45 bases read in frame from base 1. These data are taken from a study of CD8 T cells in ankylosing spondylitis (dated by TCRdb to about 2017). Study-level background: T cell receptor beta repertoires were profiled in healthy donors and ankylosing spondylitis patients so that disease-linked TCR variants could be found. In total, the full study cohort was made up of about 99 healthy donors and roughly 27 ankylosing spondylitis patients. Peripheral blood was sampled, and synovial fluid was additionally collected from ankylosing spondylitis patients. Broad study findings and their caveats: A CD8+ phenotype was shown by the disease-linked clones, which were found at relatively low frequencies in peripheral blood. Some TCR beta motif variants had previously been reported in synovial fluid and blood of reactive arthritis patients, which suggested common disease-initiation mechanisms. Blood from ankylosing spondylitis patients appeared to be characterized by a TCR beta motif made up of eight highly homologous amino acid variants. According to the report, matched synovial fluid samples from ankylosing spondylitis patients were significantly enriched for the disease-linked clones.

The sequencer was an Illumina HiSeq 2500. Quantitative 5'-RACE with molecular barcodes was used to prepare TCR beta libraries. The published analysis was carried out like this. Disease-linked TCR variants were identified with a new computational method built on a probabilistic model of VDJ rearrangement. TCRdb's own reprocessing of the public reads used fastp at Q25 and MiXCR and kept productive beta chains. Rows merge per CDR3 protein into single entries with the most common DNA and genes. None of the V and J calls come from the authors' own analysis; TCRdb made them. Here the sample has about 300,000 distinct CDR3 sequences; under 14% occur a single time. Of the sample, roughly 9% is held by the ten largest clones.

This sequence originates from a female donor with ankylosing spondylitis or in good health (not recorded which). Sequenced material: blood, either unsorted or a sorted T cell fraction (not recorded which). The rearrangement combines TRBV14 with TRBJ1-4, with no confident D gene call. The CDR3 region: CASSQGPSTDEKLFF. At the DNA level, the sequence is TGTGCCAGCAGCCAAGGGCCTTCAACTGATGAAAAACTGTTTTTT.